These 12 T cell receptor beta chains were all obtained from the same sample, sequenced in a study of technical replicates of blood from a handful of donors (dated by TCRdb to 2015 to 2018). The library was produced with the immunoSEQ multiplex PCR assay. Imported from immuneACCESS, the table was reduced by TCRdb to in-frame sequences with V and J called. These copies leave out some clones; in studies compared against another copy, an unresolved V gene accounts for under half, and the cause of the remainder is not known. The sample includes about 70,000 clones, with 92% observed a single time. In total, the top ten clones hold around 0.37% of the sample. The sequenced sample consisted of T cells isolated from PBMCs. All receptors derive from a human donor in good health.

J is TRBJ1-1 and V is TRBV2, with 8 bases matching TRBD1. CDR3 length: 13 residues. The ends lost 6 bases at V and 5 bases at J; junction bases unmatched: 5. Germline V gene data show CDR1 as SNHLY and CDR2 as FYNNEI. This CDR3 is CASRAGGYTEAFF. Written as DNA, the CDR3 is TGTGCCAGCAGGGCAGGGGGCTATACTGAAGCTTTCTTT.

The chain links TRBV9 to TRBJ2-2; TRBD1 matches 8 bases. The CDR3 has 13 residues. V trimming: 6 bases; J trimming: 2 bases; junction bases outside the gene matches: 0. Germline V gene data show CDR1 as SGDLS and CDR2 as YYNGEE. Here the CDR3 DNA reads TGTGCCAGCACAGGGGGCAACACCGGGGAGCTGTTTTTT. This encodes CASTGGNTGELFF.

The chain couples TRBV11-3 to TRBJ1-2; no clear D gene. CDR3 size: 14 residues. Germline CDR1 and CDR2: SGHNT and YENEEA. V lost 5 bases and J 0 bases, leaving 10 bases between the germline ends. The CDR3 nucleotides read TGTGCCAGCAGCCGGACTGGTTCTAACTATGGCTACACCTTC. It yields the protein CASSRTGSNYGYTF.

The chain recombines TRBV19 with TRBJ2-3; 7 bases map to TRBD1. Germline V CDR1 and CDR2: LNHDA, SQIVND (reference sequence). V shed 4 bases, J shed 4 bases, and the junction held 8 bases outside the gene matches. There are 15 residues in the CDR3. CDR3 protein: CASSTNRQGPDTQYF. CDR3 nucleotides: TGTGCCAGTAGTACGAACCGACAGGGTCCAGATACGCAGTATTTT.

J is TRBJ2-2 and V is TRBV6-5; 9 bases match TRBD1. This CDR3 has 14 residues. Germline trimming cut 5 bases from V and 7 bases from J; bases unmatched to any gene: 5. Germline-derived CDR1 and CDR2 are MNHEY and SVGAGI. The CDR3 spells CASSTQGAGGELFF. The CDR3, as DNA: TGTGCCAGCAGTACACAGGGGGCGGGCGGGGAGCTGTTTTTT.

This clone was recorded only once. The chain combines TRBV30 with TRBJ2-1; 10 positions match TRBD2. Germline assignment: CDR1 GTSNPN and CDR2 SVGIG (reference sequence). The CDR3 is made up of 14 amino acids. With 5 bases clipped from V and 4 bases from J, the junction kept 5 bases outside the gene matches. The DNA of the CDR3 is TGTGCCTGGTTAGCGGGAGGAATATACAATGAGCAGTTCTTC. Translating it yields CAWLAGGIYNEQFF.

The V gene is TRBV30, the J gene TRBJ2-1; possibly TRBD2 for D (5 bases). Germline V gene sequence: CDR1 GTSNPN, CDR2 SVGIG (reference sequence). This CDR3 is 14 amino acids long. V was trimmed by 4 bases and J by 2 bases, leaving 12 bases between them. Here the CDR3 reads CAWTSGRAYNEQFF. CDR3 nucleotides: TGTGCCTGGACATCGGGAAGGGCCTACAATGAGCAGTTCTTC.

This clone was seen more than once but under ten times. The chain links TRBV5-1 to TRBJ1-1, with D unresolved. Trimming stripped 1 base from V and 6 bases from J, with 10 bases between. The CDR3 totals 13 residues. The germline CDR1 and CDR2 sequences are SGHRS and YFSETQ. The CDR3: CASSLTQGAEAFF. The CDR3 nucleotides are TGCGCCAGCAGCTTGACCCAAGGAGCTGAAGCTTTCTTT.

The CDR3 DNA reads TGTGCCAGCAGTCCAGACGGGAATCAGCCCCAGCATTTT. This translates into CASSPDGNQPQHF. The rearrangement joins TRBV6-1 to TRBJ1-5; D gene uncertain. Trimming removed 5 bases from V and 4 bases from J, with 9 bases in between. CDR3 length equals 13 residues. CDR1 and CDR2 from the germline V gene are MNHNS and SASEGT.

The chain recombines TRBV7-2 with TRBJ2-7, with D possibly TRBD1 on 6 matching bases. CDR1 is SGHTA and CDR2 is FQGNSA in the germline V gene. Deletions cut 1 base from V and 2 bases from J, with 12 bases between. This CDR3 has 15 residues. CDR3 amino acids: CASSLERQATYEQYF. The CDR3 nucleotides read TGTGCCAGCAGCTTAGAGCGACAGGCCACCTACGAGCAGTACTTC.

The CDR3 here is CASSDTPSGNYEQYF. The DNA of the CDR3 is TGTGCCAGCAGTGATACCCCTAGCGGGAATTACGAGCAGTACTTC. This sequence joins TRBV6-1 and TRBJ2-7, with TRBD2 matching 9 bases. Germline CDR1 reads MNHNS; CDR2 reads SASEGT. The CDR3 totals 15 residues. Germline trimming cut 3 bases from V and 4 bases from J; bases unmatched to any gene: 7.

The chain has TRBV27 and TRBJ1-5; D remains ambiguous. Trimming stripped 10 bases from V and 9 bases from J, with 16 bases between. Germline values: CDR1 MNHEY, CDR2 SMNVEV (reference sequence). CDR3 length equals 12 residues. The CDR3 here is CATGGQRRPQHF. For the CDR3, the DNA is TGTGCCACCGGCGGCCAGCGTAGGCCCCAGCATTTT.